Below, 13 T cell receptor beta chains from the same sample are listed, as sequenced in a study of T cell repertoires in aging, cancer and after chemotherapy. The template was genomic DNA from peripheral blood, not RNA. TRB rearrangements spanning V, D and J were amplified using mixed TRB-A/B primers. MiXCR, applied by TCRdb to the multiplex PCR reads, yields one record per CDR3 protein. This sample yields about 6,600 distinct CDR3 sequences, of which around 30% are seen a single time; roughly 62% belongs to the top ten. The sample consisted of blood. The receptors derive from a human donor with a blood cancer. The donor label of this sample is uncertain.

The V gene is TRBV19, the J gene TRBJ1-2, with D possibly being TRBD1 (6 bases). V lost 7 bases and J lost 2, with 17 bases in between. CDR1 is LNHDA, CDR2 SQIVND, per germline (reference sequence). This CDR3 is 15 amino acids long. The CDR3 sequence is CASTGAGARNYGYTF. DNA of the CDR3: TGTGCCAGTACCGGGGCAGGGGCCAGGAACTATGGCTACACCTTC.

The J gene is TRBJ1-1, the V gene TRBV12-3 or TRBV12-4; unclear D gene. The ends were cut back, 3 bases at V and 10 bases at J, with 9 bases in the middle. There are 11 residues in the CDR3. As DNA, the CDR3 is TGTGCCAGCAGTTTTTCAGTAGTAGCTTTCTTT. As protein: CASSFSVVAFF.

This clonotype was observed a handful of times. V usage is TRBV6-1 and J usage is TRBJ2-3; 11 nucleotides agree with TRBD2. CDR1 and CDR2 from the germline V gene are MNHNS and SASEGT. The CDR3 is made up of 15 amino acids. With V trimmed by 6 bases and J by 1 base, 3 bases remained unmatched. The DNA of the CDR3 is TGTGCCAGCAGCCAACTAGCGGGGGGCACAGATACGCAGTATTTT. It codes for CASSQLAGGTDTQYF.

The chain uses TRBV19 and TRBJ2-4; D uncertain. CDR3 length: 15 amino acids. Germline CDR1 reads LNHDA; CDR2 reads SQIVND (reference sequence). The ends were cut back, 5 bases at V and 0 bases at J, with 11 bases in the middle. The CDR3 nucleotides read TGTGCCAGTAGTGGAAAAGTTTTAGCCAAAAACATTCAGTACTTC. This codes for CASSGKVLAKNIQYF.

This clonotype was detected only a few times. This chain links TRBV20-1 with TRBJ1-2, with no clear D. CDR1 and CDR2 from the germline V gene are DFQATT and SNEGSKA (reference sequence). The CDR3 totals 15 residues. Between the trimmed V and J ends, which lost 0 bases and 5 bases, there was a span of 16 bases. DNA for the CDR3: TGCAGTGCTAGAGATCTCGGCAGATCTCGGTATGGCTACACCTTC. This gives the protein CSARDLGRSRYGYTF.

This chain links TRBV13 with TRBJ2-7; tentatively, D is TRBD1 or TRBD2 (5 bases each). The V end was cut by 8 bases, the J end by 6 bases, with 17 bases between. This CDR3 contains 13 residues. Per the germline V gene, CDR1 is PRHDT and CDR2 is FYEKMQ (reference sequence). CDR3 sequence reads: CASDRASGTEQYF. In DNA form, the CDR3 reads TGTGCCAGCGATAGAGCTAGTGGGACCGAGCAGTACTTC.

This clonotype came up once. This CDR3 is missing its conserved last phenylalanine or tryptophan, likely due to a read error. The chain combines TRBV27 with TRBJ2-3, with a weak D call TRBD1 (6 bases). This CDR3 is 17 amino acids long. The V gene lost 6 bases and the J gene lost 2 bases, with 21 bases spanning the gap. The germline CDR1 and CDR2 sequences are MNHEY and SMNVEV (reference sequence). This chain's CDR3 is CASSKVNWAGDTDTQYI. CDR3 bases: TGTGCCAGCAGCAAAGTGAACTGGGCAGGGGACACAGATACGCAGTATATT.

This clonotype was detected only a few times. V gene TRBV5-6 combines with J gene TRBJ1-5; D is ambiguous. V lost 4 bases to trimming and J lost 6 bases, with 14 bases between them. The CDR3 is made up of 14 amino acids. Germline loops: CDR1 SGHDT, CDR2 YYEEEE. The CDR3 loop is CASSLGQIIQPQHF. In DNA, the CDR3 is TGTGCCAGCAGCCTCGGGCAGATCATTCAGCCCCAGCATTTT.

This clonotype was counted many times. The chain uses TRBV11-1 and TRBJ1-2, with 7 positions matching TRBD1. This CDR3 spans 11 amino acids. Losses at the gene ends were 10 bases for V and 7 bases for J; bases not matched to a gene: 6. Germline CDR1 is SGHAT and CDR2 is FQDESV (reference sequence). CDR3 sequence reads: CATRDSLGYTF. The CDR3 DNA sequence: TGTGCCACCCGGGACAGTCTTGGCTACACCTTC.

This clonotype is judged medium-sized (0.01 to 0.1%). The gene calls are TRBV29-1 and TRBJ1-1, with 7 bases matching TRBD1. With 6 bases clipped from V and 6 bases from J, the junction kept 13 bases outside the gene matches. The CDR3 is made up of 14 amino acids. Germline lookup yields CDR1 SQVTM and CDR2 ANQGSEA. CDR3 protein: CSVSTGVSSPEAFF. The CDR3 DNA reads TGCAGCGTAAGTACAGGGGTTTCGTCGCCTGAAGCTTTCTTT. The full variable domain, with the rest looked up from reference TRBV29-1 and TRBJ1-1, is SAVISQKPSRDICQRGTSLTIQCQVDSQVTMMFWYRQQPGQSLTLIATANQGSEATYESGFVIDKFPISRPNLTFSTLTVSNMSPEDSSIYLCSVSTGVSSPEAFFGQGTRLTVV.

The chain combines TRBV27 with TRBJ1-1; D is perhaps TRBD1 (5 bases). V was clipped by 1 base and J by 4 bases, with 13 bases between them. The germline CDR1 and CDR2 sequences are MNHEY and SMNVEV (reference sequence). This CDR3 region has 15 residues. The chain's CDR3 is CASSLWGGQGTEAFF. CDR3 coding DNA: TGTGCCAGCAGTTTATGGGGAGGGCAGGGCACTGAAGCTTTCTTT.

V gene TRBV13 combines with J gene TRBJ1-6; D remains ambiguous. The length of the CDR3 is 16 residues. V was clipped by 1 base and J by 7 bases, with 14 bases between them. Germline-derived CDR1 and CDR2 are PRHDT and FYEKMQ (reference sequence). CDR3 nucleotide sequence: TGTGCCAGCAGCTTAGACGGAGGGAGTCGAAATTCACCCCTCCACTTT. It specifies CASSLDGGSRNSPLHF.

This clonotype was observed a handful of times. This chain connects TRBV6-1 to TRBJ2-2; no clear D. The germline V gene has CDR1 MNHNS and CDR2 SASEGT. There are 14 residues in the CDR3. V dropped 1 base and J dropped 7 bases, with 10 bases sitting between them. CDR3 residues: CASSEGPHGGELFF. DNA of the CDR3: TGTGCCAGCAGTGAAGGGCCACACGGCGGGGAGCTGTTTTTT.